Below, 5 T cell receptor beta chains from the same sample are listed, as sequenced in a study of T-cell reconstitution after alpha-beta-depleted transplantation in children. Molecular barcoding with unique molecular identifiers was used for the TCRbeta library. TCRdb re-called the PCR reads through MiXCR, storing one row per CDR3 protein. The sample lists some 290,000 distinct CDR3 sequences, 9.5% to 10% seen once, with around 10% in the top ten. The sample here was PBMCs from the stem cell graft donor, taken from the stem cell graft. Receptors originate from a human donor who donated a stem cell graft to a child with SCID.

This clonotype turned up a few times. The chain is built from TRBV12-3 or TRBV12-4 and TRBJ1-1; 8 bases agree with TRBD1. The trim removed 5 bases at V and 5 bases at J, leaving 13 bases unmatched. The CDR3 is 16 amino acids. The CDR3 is CASSPVLQGAGTEAFF. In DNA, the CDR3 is TGTGCCAGCAGTCCTGTTCTTCAGGGGGCGGGAACTGAAGCTTTCTTT.

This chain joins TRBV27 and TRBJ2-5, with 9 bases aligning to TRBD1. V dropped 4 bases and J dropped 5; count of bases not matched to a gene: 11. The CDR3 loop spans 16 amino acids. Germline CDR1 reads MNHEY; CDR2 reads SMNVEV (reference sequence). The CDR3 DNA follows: TGTGCCAGCAGTTCAGTAACAGGGGGCGCGAAGGAGACCCAGTACTTC. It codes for CASSSVTGGAKETQYF.

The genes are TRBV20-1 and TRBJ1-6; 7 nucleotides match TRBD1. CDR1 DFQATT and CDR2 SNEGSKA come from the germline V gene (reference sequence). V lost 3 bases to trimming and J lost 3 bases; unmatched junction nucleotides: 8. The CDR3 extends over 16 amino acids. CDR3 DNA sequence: TGCAGTGCTAGGAATACAGGGGCCGACTATAATTCACCCCTCCACTTT. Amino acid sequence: CSARNTGADYNSPLHF.

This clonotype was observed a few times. The CDR3 sequence: CASSSGPPNEQFF. The CDR3 bases are TGTGCCAGCAGCTCCGGGCCCCCAAATGAGCAGTTCTTC. This chain connects TRBV7-3 to TRBJ2-1; D unresolved. Germline lookup yields CDR1 SGHTA and CDR2 FQGTGA. The V end was cut by 4 bases, the J end by 7 bases, with 11 bases between. The CDR3 contains 13 residues.

The CDR3 reads CASSFGQAGEQYF. DNA for the CDR3: TGCGCCAGCAGCTTTGGACAGGCGGGGGAGCAGTACTTC. The chain has TRBV5-1 and TRBJ2-7; D may be TRBD1 (7 bases). The CDR3 runs to 13 residues. From germline, CDR1 is SGHRS and CDR2 YFSETQ. V was pared by 2 bases and J by 7 bases, with 13 bases between.